The 30 T cell receptor beta chains reported below all come from one sample, sequenced in a study of shared T cell receptors in the human thymus. Only in-frame clones appear in the TCRdb table, and some are missing; sequencing was by immunoSEQ multiplex PCR. The data show about 660,000 clones, over 75% seen once. This same sample was also part of a study on human thymus T cells.

Input material: thymocytes. The receptors originated from a boy under two years old with a congenital heart defect.

Comments on this clone: Other DNA sequences within the sample encode an identical CDR3. The chain has TRBV5-1 and TRBJ2-1, with 9 bases fitting TRBD2. CDR1 SGHRS and CDR2 YFSETQ come from the germline V gene. After removal of 2 bases from V and 4 bases from J, the junction contained 16 bases not matched to a gene. This CDR3 has 19 residues. CDR3 sequence reads: CASSFGGPLAGSSYNEQFF. Written as DNA, the CDR3 is TGCGCCAGCAGCTTCGGCGGCCCTCTAGCGGGGAGCTCTTACAATGAGCAGTTCTTC.

This rearrangement joins TRBV6-1 to TRBJ2-3, with 9 nucleotides matching TRBD1. CDR3 length equals 15 residues. Germline loops: CDR1 MNHNS, CDR2 SASEGT. Unmatched junction bases numbered 10, after V lost 7 bases and J lost 5 bases. CDR3 region: CASTKGQGRRDTQYF. For the CDR3, the DNA is TGTGCCAGCACTAAGGGACAGGGTCGGCGAGATACGCAGTATTTT.

The chain uses TRBV15 and TRBJ2-1; TRBD2 matches at 11 bases. The CDR3 totals 18 residues. V lost 1 base, J lost 4 bases, and 9 bases stayed unmatched. CDR1 is LNHNV and CDR2 is YYDKDF in the germline V gene (reference sequence). The CDR3 spells CATSRGLAPSGRYNEQFF. The CDR3, as DNA: TGTGCCACCAGCAGAGGTCTAGCCCCTAGCGGGAGGTACAATGAGCAGTTCTTC. Full variable domain (missing parts from reference TRBV15 and TRBJ2-1): DAMVIQNPRYQVTQFGKPVTLSCSQTLNHNVMYWYQQKSSQAPKLLFHYYDKDFNNEADTPDNFQSRRPNTSFCFLDIRSPGLGDTAMYLCATSRGLAPSGRYNEQFFGPGTRLTVL.

The chain couples TRBV23-1 to TRBJ2-7; 9 bases agree with TRBD2. TRBV23-1 falls under the ORF class, with uncertain function. The CDR3 is made up of 18 amino acids. Trimming cost V 7 bases and J 1 base; bases outside gene matches: 17. CDR3 region: CASTPPGASGKLSYEQYF. In DNA form, the CDR3 reads TGCGCCAGCACCCCCCCCGGGGCTAGCGGGAAGTTGTCCTACGAGCAGTACTTC.

This clone was detected once. The V and J genes are TRBV28 and TRBJ2-5, with 7 positions matching TRBD2. Looked up from germline, CDR1 is MDHEN and CDR2 is SYDVKM. V gave up 5 bases and J gave up 4 bases; unmatched junction bases: 4. The CDR3 covers 13 residues. The CDR3 coding sequence is TGTGCCAGCAGTCCCGGGGGGTTAGAGACCCAGTACTTC. Its translation: CASSPGGLETQYF.

This chain uses TRBV28 with TRBJ1-6; D call uncertain. This CDR3 has 16 amino acids. From germline, CDR1 is MDHEN and CDR2 SYDVKM. V lost 9 bases to trimming and J lost 5 bases, with 20 bases between them. CDR3 sequence (DNA): TGTGCCAGTAAACAGTCGAGAGGGTTAAATAATTCACCCCTCCACTTT. As protein: CASKQSRGLNNSPLHF.

The J gene is TRBJ2-7, the V gene TRBV7-2; 7 bases agree with TRBD2. V trimming: 1 base; J trimming: 0 bases; junction bases outside the gene matches: 6. The CDR3 consists of 16 residues. Germline V gives CDR1 SGHTA, CDR2 FQGNSA. CDR3 amino acids: CASSLGPSGSSYEQYF. The CDR3 nucleotides are TGTGCCAGCAGCTTAGGTCCTAGCGGCAGCTCCTACGAGCAGTACTTC.

This sequence joins TRBV7-2 and TRBJ2-7, with no clear D. Trimming took 4 bases from V and 4 from J, leaving 11 bases between them. There are 13 residues in the CDR3. Germline V gene sequence: CDR1 SGHTA, CDR2 FQGNSA. Written as DNA, the CDR3 is TGTGCCAGCAGCTGTTACAGCTCTTACGAGCAGTACTTC. Residues: CASSCYSSYEQYF.

The chain couples TRBV28 to TRBJ1-5; D ambiguous. Germline V CDR1 and CDR2: MDHEN, SYDVKM. Trimming left V 1 base short and J 1 base short, with 23 bases between. This CDR3 region has 20 residues. CDR3 coding DNA: TGTGCCAGCAGTTTATCTCCATCCGCCACCTCACTAAAGAGCAATCAGCCCCAGCATTTT. This encodes CASSLSPSATSLKSNQPQHF.

CDR3 sequence (DNA): TGTGCCAGCAGTGTGCGGCGGGAGGGCCGACGGCCCTACAATGAGCAGTTCTTC. It encodes CASSVRREGRRPYNEQFF. V is TRBV25-1 and J is TRBJ2-1; 9 bases agree with TRBD2. The CDR3 covers 18 residues. V was clipped by 4 bases and J by 2 bases; unmatched bases: 12. CDR1 and CDR2 (germline): MGHDK, SYGVNS. Full variable domain (outside the CDR3, taken from reference TRBV25-1 and TRBJ2-1): EADIYQTPRYLVIGTGKKITLECSQTMGHDKMYWYQQDPGMELHLIHYSYGVNSTEKGDLSSESTVSRIRTEHFPLTLESARPSHTSQYLCASSVRREGRRPYNEQFFGPGTRLTVL.

This sequence joins TRBV28 and TRBJ2-7; maybe TRBD1 (5 bases). Germline V lookup: CDR1 MDHEN, CDR2 SYDVKM. This CDR3 has 15 residues. The V gene lost 3 bases and the J gene lost 6 bases, with 18 bases spanning the gap. CDR3 amino acids: CASSFLAGFGGEQYF. In DNA form, the CDR3 reads TGTGCCAGCAGTTTTCTGGCAGGGTTCGGTGGCGAGCAGTACTTC. Using reference TRBV28 and TRBJ2-7 for the parts outside the CDR3, the full variable domain is DVKVTQSSRYLVKRTGEKVFLECVQDMDHENMFWYRQDPGLGLRLIYFSYDVKMKEKGDIPEGYSVSREKKERFSLILESASTNQTSMYLCASSFLAGFGGEQYFGPGTRLTVT.

The chain combines TRBV4-3 with TRBJ1-2; no reliable D call. Trimming shortened V by 3 bases and J by 4 bases, and 12 bases separated the two germline ends. This CDR3 is built from 14 residues. Germline V gene sequence: CDR1 LGHNA, CDR2 YSLEER. CDR3 coding DNA: TGCGCCAGCAGCCACAGGATACAGCCCTATGGCTACACCTTC. As protein: CASSHRIQPYGYTF.

The sample holds one count of this clone. Within the sample, other DNA sequences also encode this same CDR3. The V and J genes are TRBV4-1 and TRBJ1-6; possible D gene TRBD1, 5 bases. Trimming stripped 0 bases from V and 10 bases from J, with 13 bases between. Per the germline V gene, CDR1 is MGHRA and CDR2 is YSYEKL. The CDR3 extends over 15 amino acids. This CDR3 reads CASSQDPGGNSPLHF. In DNA, the CDR3 is TGCGCCAGCAGCCAAGATCCCGGGGGTAACTCACCCCTCCACTTT.

The chain links TRBV4-1 to TRBJ2-3; possibly TRBD2 for D (6 bases). V was trimmed by 0 bases and J by 4 bases, leaving 23 bases between them. This CDR3 is built from 19 residues. The germline V gene encodes CDR1 MGHRA and CDR2 YSYEKL. This CDR3 reads CASSQDLLSSAYFPDTQYF. The DNA of the CDR3 is TGCGCCAGCAGCCAAGATCTTTTGTCTAGCGCGTACTTTCCAGATACGCAGTATTTT.

This clone was seen a few times. The sample holds other DNA sequences that translate to the same CDR3. DNA of the CDR3: TGTGCCAGCAGTTTGAGCTCCTACGAGCAGTACTTC. Protein sequence: CASSLSSYEQYF. The V and J genes are TRBV28 and TRBJ2-7; no definite D call. From germline, CDR1 is MDHEN and CDR2 SYDVKM. The CDR3 extends over 12 amino acids. The V and J ends lost 3 bases and 0 bases respectively, with 3 bases between them.

CDR3: CASSSIDRVNTGELFF. CDR3 sequence (DNA): TGTGCCAGCAGTTCAATTGACAGGGTAAACACCGGGGAGCTGTTTTTT. The chain joins TRBV27 to TRBJ2-2; TRBD1 aligns across 7 bases. CDR1 and CDR2 from the germline V gene are MNHEY and SMNVEV (reference sequence). The V gene end was trimmed by 4 bases and the J gene end by 2 bases; junction bases not matched to a gene: 7. This CDR3 comprises 16 residues.

About this clone itself: The same CDR3 can be traced to other DNA sequences in this sample. V usage is TRBV12-5 and J usage is TRBJ1-5, with TRBD1 matching over 7 bases. J lost 0 bases, V lost 1 base, and 3 bases had no gene match. Germline lookup yields CDR1 LGHNT and CDR2 FRNRAP. This CDR3 contains 16 residues. This CDR3 is CASGLAGQHSNQPQHF. The CDR3 DNA follows: TGTGCTAGTGGTTTGGCGGGACAGCATAGCAATCAGCCCCAGCATTTT.

The sample holds one count of this clone. The rearrangement uses TRBV6-1 and TRBJ1-5, with D tentatively TRBD1 (5 bases). Germline CDR1 reads MNHNS; CDR2 reads SASEGT. Deletions cut 6 bases from V and 4 bases from J, with 13 bases between. This CDR3 has 14 residues. In DNA, the CDR3 is TGTGCCAGCAGAAGGGGTGTATTAAATCAGCCCCAGCATTTT. Encoded protein: CASRRGVLNQPQHF.

The chain carries TRBV7-2 and TRBJ2-1, with TRBD1 identical over 7 bases. There are 12 residues in the CDR3. CDR1 and CDR2 from the germline V gene are SGHTA and FQGNSA. V dropped 6 bases and J dropped 14; count of bases not matched to a gene: 10. CDR3 protein: CASSMTGIGKFF. The DNA for the CDR3 is TGTGCCAGCAGTATGACAGGGATTGGTAAGTTCTTC.

The chain carries TRBV30 and TRBJ2-7; 9 nucleotides agree with TRBD1. The CDR3 is 15 amino acids. V gave up 4 bases and J gave up 5 bases; unmatched junction bases: 12. In germline, CDR1 is GTSNPN, CDR2 SVGIG (reference sequence). The DNA for the CDR3 is TGTGCCTGGATAACGGGAGGACAGGGGCCTAACGAGCAGTACTTC. It translates to CAWITGGQGPNEQYF.

The chain couples TRBV19 to TRBJ2-2, with TRBD1 as a possible D gene (6 bases). Germline loops: CDR1 LNHDA, CDR2 SQIVND (reference sequence). Trimming shortened V by 7 bases and J by 3 bases, and 15 bases separated the two germline ends. The CDR3 is 15 residues long. CDR3 region: CASNLDSNYTGELFF. DNA for the CDR3: TGTGCCAGTAACTTGGACAGCAACTACACCGGGGAGCTGTTTTTT.

The chain couples TRBV7-2 to TRBJ1-1; 7 bases align to TRBD1. Trimming at V came to 5 bases and at J to 6 bases, leaving 6 bases not matched to a gene. Per the germline V gene, CDR1 is SGHTA and CDR2 is FQGNSA. The CDR3 contains 13 residues. The CDR3: CASSPGTDPEAFF. The CDR3 nucleotides read TGTGCCAGCAGCCCCGGGACAGACCCTGAAGCTTTCTTT.

The rearrangement joins TRBV7-9 to TRBJ2-5; 11 positions agree with TRBD1. The CDR3 runs 16 residues. The J segment lost 3 bases and the V segment lost 5 bases, leaving 8 bases of the junction unmatched. Germline lookup yields CDR1 SEHNR and CDR2 FQNEAQ (reference sequence). The CDR3 region has the DNA TGTGCCAGCAGCACTCCGGACAGGGGGCGAGAAGAGACCCAGTACTTC. Its translation is CASSTPDRGREETQYF.

The CDR3 loop is CASSLETGTPNTIYF. The CDR3 DNA reads as TGTGCCAGCAGTTTAGAGACAGGGACCCCAAACACCATATATTTT. This chain joins TRBV28 and TRBJ1-3; 7 positions agree with TRBD1. The junction had 7 bases not matched to a gene; V was cut back by 2 bases and J by 6 bases. Germline CDR1 is MDHEN and CDR2 is SYDVKM. This CDR3 is 15 amino acids long.

The chain employs TRBV6-1 and TRBJ2-7, with 11 bases aligning to TRBD1. The J segment lost 4 bases and the V segment lost 7 bases, leaving 6 bases of the junction unmatched. The germline V gene encodes CDR1 MNHNS and CDR2 SASEGT. The CDR3 contains 14 residues. DNA for the CDR3: TGTGCCAGCAAAAGAGGGACAGGGGGGTACGAGCAGTACTTC. It encodes CASKRGTGGYEQYF.

In the case of this clone: One end of the junction is discordant with germline, which a read error may explain. The rearrangement uses TRBV6-5 and TRBJ2-7; D may be TRBD1 (6 bases). The length of the CDR3 is 15 residues. Germline V gene sequence: CDR1 MNHEY, CDR2 SVGAGI. CDR3 sequence: CASRTLTGPSCEQYF. CDR3 DNA: TGTGCCAGCAGAACCCTAACAGGGCCGTCCTGCGAGCAGTACTTC.

This chain uses TRBV7-9 with TRBJ2-6; D call uncertain. Germline-derived CDR1 and CDR2 are SEHNR and FQNEAQ (reference sequence). Deletions cut 0 bases from V and 4 bases from J, with 7 bases between. The CDR3 spans 15 residues. The CDR3 reads CASSLASRGANVLTF. The CDR3 DNA follows: TGTGCCAGCAGCTTAGCCTCTCGGGGGGCCAACGTCCTGACTTTC.

The V gene is TRBV28, the J gene TRBJ2-7, with TRBD2 identical over 8 bases. The germline V gene has CDR1 MDHEN and CDR2 SYDVKM. V trimming: 11 bases; J trimming: 1 base; junction bases outside the gene matches: 10. The CDR3 covers 14 residues. The CDR3 DNA reads TGTGCCGCTGGGGCGGCTAGCGGGTCCTACGAGCAGTACTTC. Translating gives CAAGAASGSYEQYF.

The J gene is TRBJ2-1, the V gene TRBV20-1; the D gene is possibly TRBD1 (5 bases). The CDR3 is 10 amino acids. Looked up from germline, CDR1 is DFQATT and CDR2 is SNEGSKA (reference sequence). V was pared by 5 bases and J by 12 bases, with 11 bases between. CDR3 protein: CSAVTDAQFF. In nucleotides, the CDR3 is TGCAGTGCTGTGACAGATGCGCAGTTCTTC.

The rearrangement joins TRBV27 to TRBJ1-6, with 10 bases matching TRBD1. V lost 3 bases to trimming and J lost 6 bases; unmatched junction nucleotides: 11. This CDR3 comprises 18 residues. Looked up from germline, CDR1 is MNHEY and CDR2 is SMNVEV (reference sequence). The CDR3 loop reads CASSFLPGQGNSNSPLHF. Here the CDR3 DNA reads TGTGCCAGCAGTTTCCTCCCGGGACAGGGGAACTCTAATTCACCCCTCCACTTT.